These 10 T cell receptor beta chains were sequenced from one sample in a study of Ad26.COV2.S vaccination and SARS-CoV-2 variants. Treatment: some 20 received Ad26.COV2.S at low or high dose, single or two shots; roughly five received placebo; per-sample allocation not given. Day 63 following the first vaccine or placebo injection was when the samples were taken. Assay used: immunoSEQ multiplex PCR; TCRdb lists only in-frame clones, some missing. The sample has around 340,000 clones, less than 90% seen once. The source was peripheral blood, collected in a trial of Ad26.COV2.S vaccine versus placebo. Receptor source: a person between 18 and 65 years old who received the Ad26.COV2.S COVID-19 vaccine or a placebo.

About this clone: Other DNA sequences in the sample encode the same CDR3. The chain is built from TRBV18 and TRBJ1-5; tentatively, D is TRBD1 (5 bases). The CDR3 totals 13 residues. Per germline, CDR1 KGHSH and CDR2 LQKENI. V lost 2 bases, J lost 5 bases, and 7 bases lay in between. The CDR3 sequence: CASSPGGDQPQHF. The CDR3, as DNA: TGTGCCAGCTCACCAGGGGGGGATCAGCCCCAGCATTTT. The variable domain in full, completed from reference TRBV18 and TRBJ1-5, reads NAGVMQNPRHLVRRRGQEARLRCSPMKGHSHVYWYRQLPEEGLKFMVYLQKENIIDESGMPKERFSAEFPKEGPSILRIQQVVRGDSAAYFCASSPGGDQPQHFGDGTRLSIL.

As DNA, the CDR3 is TGTGCCAGCAGCAGGACAGGGCCCGGAAACACCATATATTTT. Protein product: CASSRTGPGNTIYF. The gene calls are TRBV7-2 and TRBJ1-3, with 8 bases matching TRBD1. Germline loops: CDR1 SGHTA, CDR2 FQGNSA. The length of the CDR3 is 14 residues. V lost 5 bases and J lost 4; bases outside the gene matches: 4.

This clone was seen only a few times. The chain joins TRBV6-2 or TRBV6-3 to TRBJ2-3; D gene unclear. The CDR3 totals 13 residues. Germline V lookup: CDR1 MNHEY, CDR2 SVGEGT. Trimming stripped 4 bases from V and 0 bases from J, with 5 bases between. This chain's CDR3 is CASSSISTDTQYF. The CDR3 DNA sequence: TGTGCCAGCAGTTCGATTAGCACAGATACGCAGTATTTT.

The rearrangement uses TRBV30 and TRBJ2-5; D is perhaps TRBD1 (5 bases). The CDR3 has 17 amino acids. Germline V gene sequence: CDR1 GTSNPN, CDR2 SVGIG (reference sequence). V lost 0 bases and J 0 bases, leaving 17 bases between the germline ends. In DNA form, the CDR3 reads TGTGCCTGGAGTGTTTTGGTCCCCCTAGGGGACCAAGAGACCCAGTACTTC. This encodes CAWSVLVPLGDQETQYF.

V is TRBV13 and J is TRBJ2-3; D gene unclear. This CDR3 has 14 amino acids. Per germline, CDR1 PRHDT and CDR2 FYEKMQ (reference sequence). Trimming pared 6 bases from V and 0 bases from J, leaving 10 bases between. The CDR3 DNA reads TGTGCCAGCAGTCCCGGGCCTAGCACAGATACGCAGTATTTT. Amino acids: CASSPGPSTDTQYF.

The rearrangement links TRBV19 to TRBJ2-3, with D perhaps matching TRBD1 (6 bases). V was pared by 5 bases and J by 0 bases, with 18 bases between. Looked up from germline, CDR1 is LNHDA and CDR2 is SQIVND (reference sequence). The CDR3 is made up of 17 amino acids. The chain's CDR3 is CASSPDSRGFSTDTQYF. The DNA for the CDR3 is TGTGCCAGTAGTCCTGATAGCAGGGGATTTAGCACAGATACGCAGTATTTT.

The CDR3 sequence: CASSQDRLAGSPQYF. In nucleotides, the CDR3 is TGCGCCAGCAGCCAAGATAGGCTAGCGGGTTCCCCCCAGTACTTC. The chain is built from TRBV4-1 and TRBJ2-7; TRBD2 aligns across 8 bases. Germline CDR1 reads MGHRA; CDR2 reads YSYEKL. CDR3 length: 15 amino acids. With V trimmed by 0 bases and J by 10 bases, 11 bases remained unmatched.

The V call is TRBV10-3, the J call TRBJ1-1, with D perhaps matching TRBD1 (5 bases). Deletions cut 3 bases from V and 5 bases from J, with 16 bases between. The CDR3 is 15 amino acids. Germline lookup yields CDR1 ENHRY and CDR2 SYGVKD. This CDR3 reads CAISDPPGERTEAFF. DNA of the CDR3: TGTGCCATCAGTGACCCCCCGGGGGAACGAACTGAAGCTTTCTTT.

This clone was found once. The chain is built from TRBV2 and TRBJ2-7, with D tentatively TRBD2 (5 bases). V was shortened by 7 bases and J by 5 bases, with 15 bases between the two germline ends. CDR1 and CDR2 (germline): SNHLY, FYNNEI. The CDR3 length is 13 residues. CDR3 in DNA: TGTGCCAGCACTGATGTAACCGGGAACGAGCAGTACTTC. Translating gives CASTDVTGNEQYF.

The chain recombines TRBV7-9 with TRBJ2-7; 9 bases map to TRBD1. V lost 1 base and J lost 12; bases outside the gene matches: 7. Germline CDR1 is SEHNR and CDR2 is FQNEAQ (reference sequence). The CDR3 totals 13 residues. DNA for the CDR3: TGTGCCAGCAGCTTAGGGACAGGGGATTATCCGTACTTC. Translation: CASSLGTGDYPYF.